The 32 T cell receptor beta chains reported below all come from one sample, sequenced in a study of blood T cells in healthy people across ages. The second PCR ran about 6 to 11 cycles with a sample-barcoded 5' primer and J-beta primers. MiXCR, run by TCRdb on the 5' RACE reads, gives a single entry per CDR3 protein. The repertoire holds approximately 730,000 distinct CDR3 sequences, with about 55% as singletons. Sequencing used blood. These receptor sequences come from a man at least 80 years old in good health.

The chain carries TRBV6-5 and TRBJ2-1; D is unclear. Trimming pared 6 bases from V and 7 bases from J, leaving 16 bases between. Per germline, CDR1 MNHEY and CDR2 SVGAGI. This CDR3 region has 14 residues. The CDR3 loop reads CASRLGRSGNEQFF. The CDR3, as DNA: TGTGCCAGCAGGCTCGGACGGTCTGGGAATGAGCAGTTCTTC.

This chain links TRBV4-1 with TRBJ2-7; 10 bases match TRBD2. Germline assignment: CDR1 MGHRA and CDR2 YSYEKL. The ends lost 4 bases at V and 7 bases at J; junction bases unmatched: 13. CDR3 length equals 16 residues. CDR3 DNA sequence: TGCGCCAGCAGCCCCCTAGCGGGAGTTCCCTACAATGAGCAGTACTTC. Protein: CASSPLAGVPYNEQYF.

V gene TRBV7-9 combines with J gene TRBJ2-3; 7 bases are shared with TRBD1. The junction had 10 bases not matched to a gene; V was cut back by 4 bases and J by 3 bases. This CDR3 is built from 16 residues. CDR1 and CDR2 from the germline V gene are SEHNR and FQNEAQ (reference sequence). CDR3 bases: TGTGCCAGCAGCTCATTCTTCGGGACAGATACAGATACGCAGTATTTT. It yields the protein CASSSFFGTDTDTQYF.

This clonotype occurred once. The chain joins TRBV30 to TRBJ2-1; 8 bases fit TRBD2. V dropped 0 bases and J dropped 9; count of bases not matched to a gene: 1. Germline V gene data show CDR1 as GTSNPN and CDR2 as SVGIG (reference sequence). The CDR3 contains 12 residues. CDR3 region: CAWSVRGGEQFF. In DNA form, the CDR3 reads TGTGCCTGGAGTGTACGGGGGGGTGAGCAGTTCTTC. Variable domain in full (rest from reference TRBV30 and TRBJ2-1): SQTIHQWPATLVQPVGSPLSLECTVEGTSNPNLYWYRQAAGRGLQLLFYSVGIGQISSEVPQNLSASRPQDRQFILSSKKLLLSDSGFYLCAWSVRGGEQFFGPGTRLTVL.

J is TRBJ2-7 and V is TRBV29-1; 14 bases are a match to TRBD2. The germline gives CDR1 SQVTM, CDR2 ANQGSEA. Trimming cost V 4 bases and J 7 bases; bases outside gene matches: 9. The CDR3 sequence is 15 residues long. Here the CDR3 reads CSVVGRTSGRSEQYF. The CDR3 nucleotides read TGCAGCGTTGTGGGACGGACTAGCGGGAGGTCAGAGCAGTACTTC.

The J gene is TRBJ2-3, the V gene TRBV4-1; 10 bases map to TRBD2. This CDR3 contains 18 residues. Losses at the gene ends were 0 bases for V and 14 bases for J; bases not matched to a gene: 20. The germline CDR1 and CDR2 sequences are MGHRA and YSYEKL. CDR3 residues: CASSQDEELAGDLGYAYF. The CDR3 nucleotides are TGCGCCAGCAGCCAAGATGAGGAGCTAGCGGGAGATCTCGGATACGCGTATTTT.

The chain uses TRBV6-5 and TRBJ2-3; D might be TRBD1 (6 bases). Per germline, CDR1 MNHEY and CDR2 SVGAGI. The ends were cut back, 0 bases at V and 1 base at J, with 14 bases in the middle. The CDR3 runs 17 residues. The CDR3: CASSYSYRDGGTDTQYF. In nucleotides, the CDR3 is TGTGCCAGCAGTTACTCGTACAGGGATGGAGGCACAGATACGCAGTATTTT.

The chain joins TRBV11-2 to TRBJ2-3; perhaps D is TRBD1 or TRBD2 (6 bases each). V lost 2 bases and J lost 14, with 17 bases in between. The CDR3 covers 13 residues. CDR1 and CDR2 (germline): SGHAT, FQNNGV. The CDR3 reads CASSLPGGRYAYF. The CDR3 DNA is TGTGCCAGCAGCTTACCCGGGGGCAGATACGCGTATTTT.

The chain employs TRBV6-1 and TRBJ1-2; 10 bases match TRBD1. Germline V gene sequence: CDR1 MNHNS, CDR2 SASEGT. This CDR3 region has 14 residues. Unmatched junction bases numbered 4, after V lost 4 bases and J lost 5 bases. For the CDR3, the DNA is TGTGCCAGCAGTGGCGGACAGGGGGGGTATGGCTACACCTTC. This codes for CASSGGQGGYGYTF.

The table lists this clonotype with a count of one. V usage is TRBV9 and J usage is TRBJ2-1, with 9 nucleotides matching TRBD2. V was pared by 0 bases and J by 5 bases, with 9 bases of the junction left unmatched. The CDR3 consists of 17 residues. Looked up from germline, CDR1 is SGDLS and CDR2 is YYNGEE. This CDR3 reads CASSVGGGTSRHNEQFF. The CDR3 nucleotides read TGTGCCAGCAGCGTAGGGGGGGGGACTAGCAGACACAATGAGCAGTTCTTC.

The chain uses TRBV7-2 and TRBJ2-7; D is unclear. V lost 1 base and J lost 4, with 5 bases in between. CDR1 and CDR2 (germline): SGHTA, FQGNSA. The CDR3 has 12 residues. DNA for the CDR3: TGTGCCAGCAGCTTAGACTGGTACGAGCAGTACTTC. Its protein is CASSLDWYEQYF.

The rearrangement uses TRBV12-3 or TRBV12-4 and TRBJ2-7, with TRBD2 matching over 9 bases. The CDR3 is made up of 15 amino acids. V trimming: 1 base; J trimming: 2 bases; junction bases outside the gene matches: 3. The DNA of the CDR3 is TGTGCCAGCAGTTTAGGACTAGCGGAGCCCTACGAGCAGTACTTC. Protein sequence: CASSLGLAEPYEQYF.

This clonotype was recorded a few times. The chain uses TRBV20-1 and TRBJ2-7; the D gene is possibly TRBD2 (6 bases). Trimming pared 5 bases from V and 5 bases from J, leaving 16 bases between. This CDR3 has 13 amino acids. CDR1 is DFQATT and CDR2 is SNEGSKA in the germline V gene (reference sequence). CDR3 amino acids: CSAPTIRGNEQYF. The CDR3 nucleotides read TGCAGTGCTCCAACCATCCGGGGGAACGAGCAGTACTTC.

The J gene is TRBJ2-6, the V gene TRBV7-2; TRBD1 aligns across 12 bases. The trim removed 5 bases at V and 0 bases at J, leaving 8 bases unmatched. This CDR3 region has 19 residues. In germline, CDR1 is SGHTA, CDR2 FQGNSA. CDR3 loop: CASSRPGTGGLSGANVLTF. The CDR3 coding sequence is TGTGCCAGCAGCCGTCCCGGGACAGGGGGCCTCTCTGGGGCCAACGTCCTGACTTTC. Full variable domain (outside the CDR3, taken from reference TRBV7-2 and TRBJ2-6): GAGVSQSPSNKVTEKGKDVELRCDPISGHTALYWYRQSLGQGLEFLIYFQGNSAPDKSGLPSDRFSAERTGGSVSTLTIQRTQQEDSAVYLCASSRPGTGGLSGANVLTFGAGSRLTVL.

In this sample, this clonotype turned up a few times. J is TRBJ2-5 and V is TRBV6-2 or TRBV6-3, with a tentative D call TRBD1 (5 bases). The germline gives CDR1 MNHEY, CDR2 SVGEGT. The germline V and J ends were trimmed by 5 bases and 11 bases, with 21 bases remaining between them. CDR3 length: 14 residues. The CDR3 DNA sequence: TGTGCCAGCAGTGTGCGTCGTAAGGGGAATGAGCAGTACTTC. It yields the protein CASSVRRKGNEQYF.

This clonotype has only one observation. CDR3 protein: CSAPRVSYNEQYF. In DNA, the CDR3 is TGCAGTGCTCCCAGGGTTTCCTACAATGAGCAGTACTTC. The chain links TRBV20-1 to TRBJ2-4, with D perhaps TRBD1 (5 bases). The V end lost 5 bases, the J end lost 13 bases, and 21 bases lay between the germline ends. The CDR3 is 13 residues long. CDR1 and CDR2 (germline): DFQATT, SNEGSKA (reference sequence).

The V and J genes are TRBV7-9 and TRBJ2-5; D call uncertain. Germline V gene data show CDR1 as SEHNR and CDR2 as FQNEAQ (reference sequence). The ends were cut back, 7 bases at V and 5 bases at J, with 20 bases in the middle. The CDR3 spans 15 residues. The CDR3 region is CASKLMAIPGETQYF. The CDR3 DNA reads as TGTGCCAGCAAGCTTATGGCTATTCCTGGGGAGACCCAGTACTTC.

The chain couples TRBV2 to TRBJ2-3; TRBD2 matches 12 bases. The CDR3 has 17 residues. Germline CDR1 SNHLY, CDR2 FYNNEI. Losses at the gene ends were 4 bases for V and 14 bases for J; bases not matched to a gene: 19. CDR3 loop: CASSAGRLAGEGIARYF. As DNA, the CDR3 is TGTGCCAGCAGTGCCGGAAGACTAGCGGGAGAGGGTATAGCGCGGTATTTT.

This rearrangement joins TRBV6-4 to TRBJ2-4, with 16 bases that match TRBD2. From germline, CDR1 is MRHNA and CDR2 SNTAGT. The CDR3 length is 21 residues. J lost 2 bases, V lost 5 bases, and 15 bases had no gene match. The CDR3 sequence is CASSPPGTSGRARCSKNIQYF. CDR3 in DNA: TGTGCCAGCAGTCCCCCCGGGACTAGCGGGAGGGCCCGCTGTTCCAAAAACATTCAGTACTTC.

As for this clonotype: Mismatch with germline at one junction end may stem from a read error. The rearrangement links TRBV25-1 to TRBJ2-7; tentatively, D is TRBD1 or TRBD2 (5 bases each). Germline lookup yields CDR1 MGHDK and CDR2 SYGVNS. The CDR3 is made up of 15 amino acids. The CDR3 nucleotides are TGTGCCAACAGTGAAGGGGACCCCCCGGTCTACGAGCAGTACTTC. Amino acids: CANSEGDPPVYEQYF.

The chain has TRBV28 and TRBJ2-4, with D unresolved. Trimming shortened V by 6 bases and J by 0 bases, and 15 bases separated the two germline ends. The CDR3 totals 16 residues. From germline, CDR1 is MDHEN and CDR2 SYDVKM. The CDR3: CASRPQSNPAKNIQYF. In DNA, the CDR3 is TGTGCCAGCAGGCCCCAGAGTAACCCAGCCAAAAACATTCAGTACTTC.

This clonotype was found a few times. The CDR3 DNA follows: TGTGCCAGCAGCCCTAGGACTAGCGGGAGTTTGGGTGAGCAGTTCTTC. It is translated as CASSPRTSGSLGEQFF. The rearrangement uses TRBV14 and TRBJ2-1; 13 bases are shared with TRBD2. J lost 9 bases, V lost 4 bases, and 9 bases had no gene match. Looked up from germline, CDR1 is SGHDN and CDR2 is FVKESK. CDR3 size: 16 residues.

This clonotype was picked up a small number of times. The chain carries TRBV29-1 and TRBJ1-1; 9 nucleotides match TRBD1. The germline CDR1 and CDR2 sequences are SQVTM and ANQGSEA. There are 15 residues in the CDR3. V lost 7 bases to trimming and J lost 0 bases; unmatched junction nucleotides: 9. CDR3 in DNA: TGCAGCGCTGGGGGACAGGGAACCATGAACACTGAAGCTTTCTTT. Amino acids: CSAGGQGTMNTEAFF.

The chain combines TRBV27 with TRBJ2-1; no clear D. The CDR3 consists of 16 residues. Germline CDR1 and CDR2: MNHEY and SMNVEV (reference sequence). Trimming stripped 1 base from V and 0 bases from J, with 10 bases between. CDR3 sequence reads: CASSLYQKSSYNEQFF. CDR3 DNA sequence: TGTGCCAGCAGTTTATATCAGAAGAGCTCCTACAATGAGCAGTTCTTC.

The chain uses TRBV2 and TRBJ1-4, with D possibly matching TRBD1 (5 bases). The V end was cut by 2 bases, the J end by 8 bases, with 12 bases between. Germline assignment: CDR1 SNHLY and CDR2 FYNNEI. The CDR3 runs to 14 residues. The CDR3: CASSESPGREKLFF. The CDR3 DNA follows: TGTGCCAGCAGTGAATCACCAGGGCGAGAAAAACTGTTTTTT.

This rearrangement joins TRBV29-1 to TRBJ2-1, with TRBD1 as a possible D gene (5 bases). Germline CDR1 and CDR2: SQVTM and ANQGSEA. Between the trimmed V and J ends, which lost 0 bases and 2 bases, there was a span of 11 bases. The CDR3 covers 15 residues. The DNA for the CDR3 is TGCAGCGTTGAAGATGAGACAGTGGCCTACAATGAGCAGTTCTTC. It is translated as CSVEDETVAYNEQFF.

This chain joins TRBV5-1 and TRBJ2-1, with D perhaps matching TRBD2 (5 bases). Germline CDR1 and CDR2: SGHRS and YFSETQ. CDR3 length: 14 amino acids. V was cut by 7 bases and J by 0 bases, with 11 bases left in between. CDR3 loop: CASGYGISYNEQFF. Here the CDR3 DNA reads TGCGCCAGCGGGTACGGGATCTCCTACAATGAGCAGTTCTTC.

The V call is TRBV7-6, the J call TRBJ2-1; 11 bases line up with TRBD1. Judging by the DNA end, TRBJ2-7 fits better; the J call may be wrong. CDR1 and CDR2 from the germline V gene are SGHVS and FNYEAQ. The length of the CDR3 is 18 residues. The CDR3 loop reads CASSLAWTGQGELNEQYF. In nucleotides, the CDR3 is TGTGCCAGCAGCTTAGCGTGGACGGGACAGGGGGAACTCAATGAGCAGTACTTC.

This chain joins TRBV20-1 and TRBJ2-7; D unclear. V was trimmed by 2 bases and J by 1 base, leaving 12 bases between them. The germline gives CDR1 DFQATT, CDR2 SNEGSKA (reference sequence). The CDR3 contains 14 residues. The CDR3: CSARPPGSSYEQYF. The CDR3 DNA sequence: TGCAGTGCTAGACCTCCTGGCAGTTCCTACGAGCAGTACTTC.

This sequence joins TRBV4-2 and TRBJ2-4; 10 nucleotides line up with TRBD2. Judging by the DNA end, TRBJ2-7 fits better; the J call may be wrong. This CDR3 comprises 14 residues. The V gene's germline CDR1 is LGHNA and CDR2 YNFKEQ. The CDR3 coding sequence is TGTGCCAGCAGCCAGCCTAGCGGGAGTGACGAGCAGTACTTC. Its translation: CASSQPSGSDEQYF.

This clonotype has more than one count but fewer than ten. CDR3: CATSSPDPQETQYF. The CDR3, as DNA: TGTGCCACCAGCAGCCCGGATCCTCAAGAGACCCAGTACTTC. The rearrangement links TRBV15 to TRBJ2-5; D uncertain. The CDR3 runs 14 residues. Trimming shortened V by 3 bases and J by 2 bases, and 10 bases separated the two germline ends. Germline CDR1 LNHNV, CDR2 YYDKDF (reference sequence).

About this clonotype itself: Compared with germline, one end of the junction differs, possibly owing to a read error. This chain joins TRBV7-2 and TRBJ2-1; 15 nucleotides align to TRBD2. Germline V gene sequence: CDR1 SGHTA, CDR2 FQGNSA. CDR3 length equals 16 residues. The CDR3 reads CACSGLAGGLGYEQFF. The CDR3 region has the DNA TGTGCCTGCAGCGGACTAGCGGGAGGGTTAGGATATGAGCAGTTCTTC.